This TCR beta chain came from a study of shared clonotypes between healthy human individuals. The overall study: The study enrolled a couple of women and a few men aged 18 to 49.

Measured with immunoSEQ multiplex PCR; TCRdb has only the in-frame clones, and not every one. The data show about 380,000 clones, roughly 96% seen once. The CDR3 has 14 amino acids. Trimming cost V 4 bases and J 2 bases, with 10 bases left between them. Germline CDR1 and CDR2: SGDLS and YYNGEE. This receptor was obtained from a man aged 25-45 years in good health. Sequencing was performed on memory CD8+ T cells sorted from blood. As to subset: CD45RO+ cells pooled with CCR7-negative TemRA cells. The rearrangement uses TRBV9 and TRBJ1-3, with D maybe TRBD1 (5 bases). For the CDR3, the DNA is TGTGCCAGCAGCCCCGGGACGACTGGAAACACCATATATTTT. Translation gives CASSPGTTGNTIYF.